The 29 T cell receptor beta chains below all came from one sample that was sequenced in a study of T cells in Graves' hyperthyroidism and ophthalmopathy. RNA transcripts served as the template for amplifying TCR beta CDR3 regions. First-round RT-PCR of the TCR CDR3 relied on the HTBI primer set. TCRdb reanalysed the multiplex PCR reads using MiXCR and keeps one entry per CDR3 protein. The sample lists roughly 750,000 distinct CDR3 sequences, around 17% seen once, with about 8.4% in the top ten. Input material: blood. The receptors stem from a man between 18 and 35 years old with Graves' hyperthyroidism.

This clonotype occurred many times. The chain carries TRBV2 and TRBJ2-7; TRBD2 matches 14 bases. The J segment lost 6 bases and the V segment lost 6 bases, leaving 4 bases of the junction unmatched. The CDR3 is made up of 14 amino acids. CDR1 SNHLY and CDR2 FYNNEI come from the germline V gene. CDR3 in DNA: TGTGCCAGCAGGGGGACTAGCGGGAGAGTCGAGCAGTACTTC. As protein: CASRGTSGRVEQYF.

The rearrangement uses TRBV4-1 and TRBJ2-7; D gene uncertain. Trimming removed 1 base from V and 2 bases from J, with 18 bases in between. Germline V gene sequence: CDR1 MGHRA, CDR2 YSYEKL. The length of the CDR3 is 17 residues. The CDR3 is CASSQGVAGIIPYEQYF. The DNA of the CDR3 is TGCGCCAGCAGCCAAGGGGTGGCAGGCATTATTCCCTACGAGCAGTACTTC.

The genes are TRBV5-1 and TRBJ1-5; D gene uncertain. Trimming stripped 4 bases from V and 3 bases from J, with 8 bases between. This CDR3 comprises 13 residues. Germline assignment: CDR1 SGHRS and CDR2 YFSETQ. The CDR3 DNA reads as TGCGCCAGCAGCCTCGACACCAATCAGCCCCAGCATTTT. It encodes CASSLDTNQPQHF.

The J gene is TRBJ2-5, the V gene TRBV9, with D unresolved. Trimming removed 4 bases at V and 6 bases at J, with 16 bases between. This CDR3 spans 14 amino acids. CDR1 SGDLS and CDR2 YYNGEE come from the germline V gene. The CDR3 is CASSRDTTVQTQYF. The CDR3 DNA follows: TGTGCCAGCAGCCGCGACACCACAGTGCAGACCCAGTACTTC.

This clonotype was counted many times. V gene TRBV7-2 combines with J gene TRBJ2-7; 14 bases align to TRBD2. The trim removed 4 bases at V and 6 bases at J, leaving 8 bases unmatched. This CDR3 is 16 amino acids long. The germline V gene has CDR1 SGHTA and CDR2 FQGNSA. Here the CDR3 reads CASSSWRTSGRIEQYF. The CDR3 region has the DNA TGTGCCAGCAGCTCATGGCGGACTAGCGGGAGGATCGAGCAGTACTTC.

This clonotype was observed a few times. The chain uses TRBV19 and TRBJ2-3; no clear D gene. V was pared by 1 base and J by 2 bases, with 7 bases between. The CDR3 runs 14 residues. The germline V gene encodes CDR1 LNHDA and CDR2 SQIVND (reference sequence). The CDR3 sequence is CASSIAAVTDTQYF. The CDR3 nucleotides are TGTGCCAGTAGTATAGCCGCGGTCACAGATACGCAGTATTTT.

This clonotype was observed at least ten times. The CDR3 DNA sequence: TGTGCCAGCAGTCGACGGACAGGGAATTACGAGCAGTACTTC. Translating it yields CASSRRTGNYEQYF. The rearrangement joins TRBV28 to TRBJ2-7, with 8 bases aligning to TRBD1. This CDR3 has 14 amino acids. Per the germline V gene, CDR1 is MDHEN and CDR2 is SYDVKM. J lost 4 bases, V lost 5 bases, and 7 bases had no gene match.

This clonotype was found a few times. This CDR3 is CASSPGQGPPNTEAFF. CDR3 nucleotides: TGTGCCAGCAGCCCTGGACAGGGACCGCCAAACACTGAAGCTTTCTTT. The chain recombines TRBV7-9 with TRBJ1-1, with 8 bases lining up with TRBD1. The CDR3 is 16 residues long. The V gene's germline CDR1 is SEHNR and CDR2 FQNEAQ (reference sequence). V was pared by 5 bases and J by 2 bases, with 10 bases of the junction left unmatched.

The chain couples TRBV29-1 to TRBJ2-7, with 16 nucleotides matching TRBD2. The CDR3 is made up of 15 amino acids. Losses at the gene ends were 4 bases for V and 4 bases for J; bases not matched to a gene: 4. Germline CDR1 SQVTM, CDR2 ANQGSEA. The CDR3 here is CSVGGTSGRAYEQYF. CDR3 in DNA: TGCAGCGTTGGGGGGACTAGCGGGAGGGCGTACGAGCAGTACTTC.

This clonotype has ten or more counts. V usage is TRBV7-2 and J usage is TRBJ2-3; the D is unclear. The V and J ends lost 2 bases and 3 bases respectively, with 15 bases between them. The CDR3 consists of 16 residues. Germline assignment: CDR1 SGHTA and CDR2 FQGNSA. CDR3 region: CASSLLGPAGTDTQYF. The CDR3 nucleotides are TGTGCCAGCAGCTTATTAGGGCCCGCTGGAACAGATACGCAGTATTTT. Combining the CDR3 with reference TRBV7-2 and TRBJ2-3 gives the whole variable domain GAGVSQSPSNKVTEKGKDVELRCDPISGHTALYWYRQSLGQGLEFLIYFQGNSAPDKSGLPSDRFSAERTGGSVSTLTIQRTQQEDSAVYLCASSLLGPAGTDTQYFGPGTRLTVL.

This clonotype was counted many times. The CDR3 loop reads CASSYGTSGSTDTQYF. The CDR3, as DNA: TGTGCCAGCAGCTACGGGACTAGCGGGAGTACAGATACGCAGTATTTT. The chain couples TRBV7-9 to TRBJ2-3; 14 bases are a match to TRBD2. V shed 4 bases and J 3 bases; nucleotides not matched to a gene: 3. Germline V gene lookup returns CDR1 SEHNR and CDR2 FQNEAQ (reference sequence). The CDR3 is made up of 16 amino acids.

V gene TRBV29-1 combines with J gene TRBJ1-4; TRBD1 might be the D (5 bases). V was pared by 5 bases and J by 0 bases, with 10 bases between. Per germline, CDR1 SQVTM and CDR2 ANQGSEA. The CDR3 totals 14 residues. In DNA, the CDR3 is TGCAGCGTTAAGAAGGGGACAACTAATGAAAAACTGTTTTTT. Translation gives CSVKKGTTNEKLFF.

This chain connects TRBV29-1 to TRBJ1-6; D might be TRBD1 (6 bases). There are 13 residues in the CDR3. Trimming removed 6 bases from V and 7 bases from J, with 13 bases in between. Germline CDR1 and CDR2: SQVTM and ANQGSEA. As DNA, the CDR3 is TGCAGCGTCTCGGACAGTCCAAATTCACCCCTCCACTTT. It is translated as CSVSDSPNSPLHF.

The chain has TRBV2 and TRBJ1-1; maybe TRBD1 (5 bases). The CDR3 length is 14 residues. V lost 8 bases and J 4 bases, leaving 17 bases between the germline ends. The germline CDR1 and CDR2 sequences are SNHLY and FYNNEI. CDR3 sequence (DNA): TGTGCCAGCCGGCTGGGGGGGTCGGGCACTGAAGCTTTCTTT. Its protein is CASRLGGSGTEAFF.

The table lists this clonotype with a count of one. The V gene is TRBV20-1, the J gene TRBJ2-2, with D possibly matching TRBD2 (5 bases). CDR1 DFQATT and CDR2 SNEGSKA come from the germline V gene (reference sequence). This CDR3 has 15 amino acids. V lost 3 bases to trimming and J lost 0 bases, with 11 bases between them. In nucleotides, the CDR3 is TGCAGTGCTAGGAGAGGGTCCTCGAACACCGGGGAGCTGTTTTTT. Protein: CSARRGSSNTGELFF.

This clonotype came up many times. The V gene is TRBV6-1, the J gene TRBJ2-1, with D perhaps matching TRBD2 (6 bases). V lost 6 bases to trimming and J lost 2 bases, with 17 bases between them. Germline V lookup: CDR1 MNHNS, CDR2 SASEGT. The length of the CDR3 is 16 residues. DNA of the CDR3: TGTGCCAGCAGGCACGGGGGATACTCCGCCTACAATGAGCAGTTCTTC. Encoded protein: CASRHGGYSAYNEQFF.

The J gene is TRBJ2-1, the V gene TRBV19; D is perhaps TRBD2 (6 bases). Trimming shortened V by 6 bases and J by 2 bases, and 17 bases separated the two germline ends. Per the germline V gene, CDR1 is LNHDA and CDR2 is SQIVND (reference sequence). This CDR3 spans 16 amino acids. The CDR3 nucleotides read TGTGCCAGTAGGGAGAGTAGCGGCGGAGCCTACAATGAGCAGTTCTTC. This codes for CASRESSGGAYNEQFF.

The rearrangement joins TRBV20-1 to TRBJ2-3; 11 bases are a match to TRBD2. With 7 bases clipped from V and 7 bases from J, the junction kept 10 bases outside the gene matches. The CDR3 is made up of 14 amino acids. Germline V lookup: CDR1 DFQATT, CDR2 SNEGSKA (reference sequence). Here the CDR3 DNA reads TGCAGTGAGACTAGCGGGATTGGTGCGCATACGCAGTATTTT. Protein: CSETSGIGAHTQYF.

The gene calls are TRBV20-1 and TRBJ1-4, with unresolved D. Trimming shortened V by 1 base and J by 10 bases, and 10 bases separated the two germline ends. CDR1 is DFQATT, CDR2 SNEGSKA, per germline (reference sequence). The CDR3 is 12 amino acids. CDR3 DNA: TGCAGTGCTAGAGCCCAAGGTGGAAAACTGTTTTTT. This translates into CSARAQGGKLFF.

In its sample, this clonotype was seen many times. The chain recombines TRBV18 with TRBJ1-1; D call uncertain. Trimming removed 8 bases from V and 0 bases from J, with 13 bases in between. There are 14 residues in the CDR3. Germline V CDR1 and CDR2: KGHSH, LQKENI. The CDR3, as DNA: TGTGCCAGCCTTACCGGCAGCCTGAACACTGAAGCTTTCTTT. Translating it yields CASLTGSLNTEAFF.

The rearrangement joins TRBV12-3 or TRBV12-4 to TRBJ2-1; possible D gene TRBD1, 6 bases. The CDR3 totals 18 residues. V lost 6 bases, J lost 10 bases, and 31 bases lay in between. CDR3 loop: CASSPALDRDTNIDEQFF. The CDR3 DNA sequence: TGTGCCAGCAGCCCGGCACTAGACCGGGACACAAACATTGACGAGCAGTTCTTC.

V is TRBV27 and J is TRBJ2-3; maybe TRBD2 (6 bases). V was clipped by 5 bases and J by 7 bases, with 16 bases between them. The germline V gene has CDR1 MNHEY and CDR2 SMNVEV (reference sequence). The CDR3 runs to 14 residues. CDR3 region: CASSPQGTSYTQYF. CDR3 nucleotides: TGTGCCAGCAGTCCCCAAGGGACTTCCTATACGCAGTATTTT.

This rearrangement joins TRBV20-1 to TRBJ2-7, with 11 bases fitting TRBD2. The CDR3 length is 16 residues. V lost 4 bases to trimming and J lost 1 base; unmatched junction nucleotides: 9. Germline CDR1 and CDR2: DFQATT and SNEGSKA (reference sequence). As DNA, the CDR3 is TGCAGTGCTACCCTCCTAGCGGGAGGAGAATCCTACGAGCAGTACTTC. Amino acid sequence: CSATLLAGGESYEQYF.

At least ten counts were recorded for this clonotype. The chain employs TRBV4-1 and TRBJ2-5, with D perhaps TRBD2 (6 bases). Trimming took 0 bases from V and 3 from J, leaving 17 bases between them. CDR1 is MGHRA and CDR2 is YSYEKL in the germline V gene. This CDR3 spans 17 amino acids. The CDR3 coding sequence is TGCGCCAGCAGCCAAGACAACAGGTTAAGGAGGGAAGAGACCCAGTACTTC. Amino acids: CASSQDNRLRREETQYF.

This clonotype was seen more than once but under ten times. This chain uses TRBV10-3 with TRBJ2-2; 8 bases align to TRBD2. Trimming cost V 3 bases and J 0 bases; bases outside gene matches: 3. Germline CDR1 reads ENHRY; CDR2 reads SYGVKD. CDR3 length equals 16 residues. The CDR3 DNA is TGTGCCATCAGTGATGGACTAGCCGCGAACACCGGGGAGCTGTTTTTT. Protein product: CAISDGLAANTGELFF.

This clonotype has ten or more counts. J is TRBJ1-1 and V is TRBV11-3; D not certain. Looked up from germline, CDR1 is SGHNT and CDR2 is YENEEA. CDR3 length equals 14 residues. Trimming removed 5 bases at V and 1 base at J, with 11 bases between. The CDR3 DNA follows: TGTGCCAGCAGCCTCGGGTCTGCGAACACTGAAGCTTTCTTT. Its protein product is CASSLGSANTEAFF.

This clonotype was observed a few times. The chain joins TRBV7-2 to TRBJ1-2; D call uncertain. Trimming cost V 8 bases and J 4 bases, with 20 bases left between them. The germline CDR1 and CDR2 sequences are SGHTA and FQGNSA. The CDR3 loop spans 15 amino acids. The CDR3 loop is CASRPGWTAGYGYTF. CDR3 in DNA: TGTGCCAGCCGTCCTGGCTGGACGGCGGGCTATGGCTACACCTTC.

The chain combines TRBV7-8 with TRBJ2-1; perhaps TRBD2 as D (6 bases). Trimming left V 0 bases short and J 8 bases short, with 11 bases between. This CDR3 contains 14 residues. Germline assignment: CDR1 SGHVS and CDR2 FQNEAQ. The CDR3 loop is CASSLASGEDEQFF. The CDR3 nucleotides read TGTGCCAGCAGCTTAGCTTCGGGAGAAGATGAGCAGTTCTTC. Full variable domain (remainder filled in from reference TRBV7-8 and TRBJ2-1): GAGVSQSPRYKVAKRGQDVALRCDPISGHVSLFWYQQALGQGPEFLTYFQNEAQLDKSGLPSDRFFAERPEGSVSTLKIQRTQQEDSAVYLCASSLASGEDEQFFGPGTRLTVL.

V is TRBV2 and J is TRBJ2-6; TRBD1 agrees at 9 bases. The CDR3 totals 18 residues. Trimming at V came to 7 bases and at J to 4 bases, leaving 14 bases not matched to a gene. Germline V gives CDR1 SNHLY, CDR2 FYNNEI. CDR3 region: CASTLGGTGTRGANVLTF. Here the CDR3 DNA reads TGTGCCAGCACCCTCGGGGGGACAGGGACAAGAGGGGCCAACGTCCTGACTTTC.